This is a list of T cell receptor beta chains from one sample in a study of blood T cell repertoires in COVID-19. Assay used: immunoSEQ multiplex PCR; TCRdb lists only in-frame clones, some missing. The sample holds around 280,000 clones, around four fifths seen once. The sample was peripheral blood. Receptors originate from a woman between 45 and 60 years old with active or convalescent COVID-19. CDR3s include the opening cysteine and the closing phenylalanine or tryptophan. D genes are given only for firm matches. The size entry is marked missing in some rows and otherwise reads once, few, many or a size class.

14	-	-	TRBV5-1	TRBJ1-1	CASSYTAGNTEAFF	TGCGCCAGCAGCTATACCGCCGGGAACACTGAAGCTTTCTTT
15	-	TRBD2	TRBV29-1	TRBJ2-1	CSVEGGTSGYNEQFF	TGCAGCGTTGAGGGGGGGACTAGCGGCTACAATGAGCAGTTCTTC
15	-	TRBD2	TRBV6-5	TRBJ2-1	CASWLREGFGNEQFF	TGTGCCAGCTGGTTGCGGGAGGGTTTTGGGAATGAGCAGTTCTTC
12	-	TRBD1	TRBV7-8	TRBJ2-3	CASSQGTVTQYF	TGTGCCAGCAGCCAGGGGACAGTTACGCAGTATTTT
12	-	-	TRBV29-1	TRBJ2-3	CSVIGSSDTQYF	TGCAGCGTTATCGGGAGTTCAGATACGCAGTATTTT
13	-	TRBD2	TRBV29-1	TRBJ2-1	CSGVTGGRGEQFF	TGCAGCGGTGTAACTGGCGGGAGGGGGGAGCAGTTCTTC
15	-	TRBD1	TRBV6-1	TRBJ1-1	CASSSGTGLNTEAFF	TGTGCCAGCAGTTCCGGGACAGGGTTGAACACTGAAGCTTTCTTT
15	-	-	TRBV28	TRBJ2-1	CASSLWTNAYNEQFF	TGTGCCAGCAGTTTATGGACAAACGCTTACAATGAGCAGTTCTTC
13	-	-	TRBV27	TRBJ2-6	CASSTSGANVLTF	TGTGCCAGCTCCACATCTGGGGCCAACGTCCTGACTTTC
12	-	-	TRBV6-5	TRBJ2-3	CASRGRTDTQYF	TGTGCCAGCAGGGGCCGCACAGATACGCAGTATTTT
14	-	-	TRBV30	TRBJ1-4	CAWSIGVANEKLFF	TGTGCCTGGAGTATAGGGGTAGCTAATGAAAAACTGTTTTTT
11	-	-	TRBV12-3/TRBV12-4	TRBJ2-3	CASSLRDTQYF	TGTGCCAGCAGTCTACGAGATACGCAGTATTTT
13	once	-	TRBV28	TRBJ1-2	CASRQTENYGYTF	TGTGCCAGCAGACAGACAGAGAACTATGGCTACACCTTC
15	-	TRBD1	TRBV18	TRBJ2-1	CASSPGQAGWNEQFF	TGTGCCAGCTCACCGGGACAGGCCGGGTGGAATGAGCAGTTCTTC
20	-	-	TRBV19	TRBJ2-1	CASSIGGFSVGEVRYNEQFF	TGTGCCAGTAGTATCGGAGGATTTAGCGTCGGAGAAGTCCGCTACAATGAGCAGTTCTTC
15	-	-	TRBV23-1	TRBJ1-5	CASSQSIGGNQPQHF	TGCGCCAGCAGTCAATCGATCGGAGGGAATCAGCCCCAGCATTTT
12	-	-	TRBV28	TRBJ2-7	CASSPTPYEQYF	TGTGCCAGCAGTCCTACCCCCTACGAGCAGTACTTC
15	-	TRBD2	TRBV11-2	TRBJ2-7	CASSPELGLAEPLYF	TGTGCCAGCAGCCCCGAACTTGGACTAGCGGAGCCCTTGTACTTC
15	-	-	TRBV18	TRBJ1-1	CASSPSGTLNTEAFF	TGTGCCAGCTCACCGAGCGGGACACTGAACACTGAAGCTTTCTTT
20	once	TRBD2	TRBV6-2/TRBV6-3	TRBJ2-3	CASSYPTPVVIAGRTDTQYF	TGTGCCAGCAGTTACCCCACCCCCGTCGTGATAGCGGGCCGCACAGATACGCAGTATTTT
13	-	TRBD1	TRBV15	TRBJ1-1	CATSNRGDTEAFF	TGTGCCACCAGCAACAGGGGAGACACTGAAGCTTTCTTT
14	-	TRBD1	TRBV5-1	TRBJ2-2	CASSLQGITGELFF	TGCGCCAGCAGCTTACAGGGGATTACCGGGGAGCTGTTTTTT
15	few	TRBD2	TRBV6-5	TRBJ2-5	CASRTSGTPRETQYF	TGTGCCAGCAGAACTAGCGGGACCCCCAGGGAGACCCAGTACTTC
15	once	TRBD1	TRBV28	TRBJ1-1	CASSGQLTGGKEAFF	TGTGCCAGCAGTGGCCAGCTTACAGGGGGCAAGGAAGCTTTCTTT
15	-	-	TRBV2	TRBJ2-5	CASSEFERTQETQYF	TGTGCCAGCAGTGAATTCGAGCGGACCCAAGAGACCCAGTACTTC
16	-	TRBD2	TRBV5-1	TRBJ2-7	CASSLEVSGRGYEQYF	TGCGCCAGCAGCTTGGAAGTTAGCGGGAGAGGGTACGAGCAGTACTTC
15	-	TRBD1	TRBV18	TRBJ2-3	CASSPRQGGTDTQYF	TGTGCCAGCTCACCAAGACAGGGTGGCACAGATACGCAGTATTTT
18	-	TRBD2	TRBV5-4	TRBJ2-2	CASSLDLAGGPNTGELFF	TGTGCCAGCAGCTTGGATCTAGCGGGAGGGCCGAACACCGGGGAGCTGTTTTTT
15	-	-	TRBV9	TRBJ1-3	CASSVVGTSGNTIYF	TGTGCCAGCAGCGTAGTCGGGACATCTGGAAACACCATATATTTT
14	-	TRBD1	TRBV7-9	TRBJ1-3	CASSATGAGNTIYF	TGTGCCAGCAGTGCCACAGGGGCTGGAAACACCATATATTTT
16	-	TRBD2	TRBV9	TRBJ2-5	CASSVDGGASEETQYF	TGTGCCAGCAGCGTAGACGGGGGGGCAAGCGAAGAGACCCAGTACTTC
15	-	TRBD1	TRBV7-8	TRBJ2-7	CASSPRDRGPYEQYF	TGTGCCAGCAGCCCCCGGGACAGGGGGCCCTACGAGCAGTACTTC
15	-	-	TRBV5-8	TRBJ1-3	CASSLGQSSGNTIYF	TGTGCCAGCAGCTTGGGACAGTCCTCTGGAAACACCATATATTTT
16	-	-	TRBV11-2	TRBJ2-1	CASSLSQGRGYNEQFF	TGTGCCAGCAGCTTATCACAGGGAAGGGGGTACAATGAGCAGTTCTTC
15	-	-	TRBV25-1	TRBJ1-4	CASSDDWAGSEKLFF	TGTGCCAGCAGTGACGATTGGGCGGGGAGTGAAAAACTGTTTTTT
15	-	-	TRBV18	TRBJ2-1	CASSPPNGRGDEQFF	TGTGCCAGCTCACCACCGAACGGGAGAGGCGATGAGCAGTTCTTC
15	-	-	TRBV7-9	TRBJ1-6	CASSLSGIYNSPLHF	TGTGCCAGCAGCTTATCAGGGATCTATAATTCACCCCTCCACTTT
15	-	-	TRBV21-1	TRBJ2-1	CASSLLESETNEQFF	TGTGCCAGCAGCTTACTAGAATCCGAAACGAATGAGCAGTTCTTC
14	-	-	TRBV5-6	TRBJ1-5	CASSLRALNQPQHF	TGTGCCAGCAGCTTGAGAGCCCTCAATCAGCCCCAGCATTTT
15	-	TRBD2	TRBV19	TRBJ2-3	CASSRLAAGTDTQYF	TGTGCCAGTAGCCGACTAGCGGCGGGTACAGATACGCAGTATTTT
15	-	-	TRBV5-4	TRBJ2-7	CASSATLDSQDEQYF	TGTGCCAGCAGCGCCACACTAGATTCGCAAGACGAGCAGTACTTC
15	-	TRBD1	TRBV4-2	TRBJ1-2	CASSQRTGGAEGYTF	TGTGCCAGCAGCCAACGTACAGGGGGCGCGGAAGGCTACACCTTC
16	-	TRBD2	TRBV5-1	TRBJ2-7	CASSLGLAELYYEQYF	TGCGCCAGCAGCTTGGGACTAGCGGAGCTTTACTACGAGCAGTACTTC
14	-	-	TRBV6-1	TRBJ1-1	CASSEQGLNTEAFF	TGTGCCAGCAGTGAACAGGGCTTGAACACTGAAGCTTTCTTT
14	-	-	TRBV11-2	TRBJ2-1	CASSLGQKYNEQFF	TGTGCCAGCAGCTTAGGGCAGAAATACAATGAGCAGTTCTTC
16	-	TRBD1	TRBV5-4	TRBJ2-6	CASMTGVEAGANVLTF	TGTGCCAGTATGACAGGGGTTGAGGCTGGGGCCAACGTCCTGACTTTC
13	-	-	TRBV6-5	TRBJ2-1	CASSPTRRNEQFF	TGTGCCAGCAGCCCGACTAGACGCAATGAGCAGTTCTTC
16	-	TRBD2	TRBV19	TRBJ2-1	CASSGIMLAAYNEQFF	TGTGCCAGTAGTGGTATAATGCTAGCGGCCTACAATGAGCAGTTCTTC
14	once	-	TRBV28	TRBJ1-5	CASRPGGRDQPQHF	TGTGCCAGCAGACCGGGAGGGCGTGATCAGCCCCAGCATTTT
16	-	-	TRBV28	TRBJ1-1	CASSSLLDRYKTEAFF	TGTGCCAGCAGTTCCCTTCTCGACAGATACAAGACTGAAGCTTTCTTT
17	-	TRBD2	TRBV19	TRBJ2-3	CASSSRTSAWVTDTQYF	TGTGCCAGTAGTTCCCGGACTAGCGCCTGGGTCACAGATACGCAGTATTTT
16	many	TRBD1	TRBV15	TRBJ1-4	CATSPSVGTGGEKLFF	TGTGCCACCAGCCCGTCGGTGGGGACAGGGGGCGAAAAACTGTTTTTT
16	once	-	TRBV5-1	TRBJ2-1	CASSPSGFYSYNEQFF	TGCGCCAGCAGCCCTTCGGGTTTCTACTCCTACAATGAGCAGTTCTTC
15	-	-	TRBV19	TRBJ2-7	CASSIDGRQAYEQYF	TGTGCCAGTAGTATAGATGGTCGCCAGGCCTACGAGCAGTACTTC
12	-	-	TRBV12-3/TRBV12-4	TRBJ1-1	CASSQGDAEAFF	TGTGCCAGCAGCCAGGGTGACGCTGAAGCTTTCTTT
14	-	-	TRBV3-1/TRBV3-2	TRBJ1-1	CASSQGSENTEAFF	TGTGCCAGCAGCCAAGGGTCAGAGAACACTGAAGCTTTCTTT
16	few	TRBD1	TRBV7-9	TRBJ1-1	CASSPIGGTGRSEAFF	TGTGCCAGCAGCCCCATAGGCGGGACAGGCCGTTCGGAAGCTTTCTTT
13	-	-	TRBV19	TRBJ2-5	CASSIDSGATQYF	TGTGCCAGTAGTATAGACTCAGGCGCGACCCAGTACTTC
15	-	TRBD2	TRBV6-5	TRBJ2-1	CASSPGLAGANEQFF	TGTGCCAGCAGCCCAGGACTAGCGGGAGCAAATGAGCAGTTCTTC
15	-	-	TRBV27	TRBJ2-7	CASSLSVPTYYEQYF	TGTGCCAGCAGTTTATCCGTCCCGACATACTACGAGCAGTACTTC